The following is a T cell receptor (beta chain) sequence with its context. Assay: immunoSEQ multiplex PCR; the TCRdb copy retains only in-frame clones and omits some. The data contain about 200,000 clones, about four fifths of them singletons. V was pared by 2 bases and J by 4 bases, with 11 bases between. Germline values: CDR1 SNHLY, CDR2 FYNNEI. The CDR3 extends over 14 amino acids. The data belong to a study of cytotoxic CD8 clonotypes in ibrutinib-treated CLL. The J gene is TRBJ1-2, the V gene TRBV2, with D uncertain. The specimen was PBMCs, collected after 12 months of ibrutinib treatment. The receptor's source is a human donor with chronic lymphocytic leukemia. The CDR3 DNA reads TGTGCCAGCAGTGAATCGACGGAACTCTATGGCTACACCTTC. Translated, it gives CASSESTELYGYTF.